This TCR beta chain was recovered during a study of vaccination and CD4 T cells after COVID-19. Background on the study: Specimens were obtained from three convalescent patients at day 14 and at days 161 to 241 post-vaccination.

Trimming took 3 bases from V and 8 from J, leaving 11 bases between them. This CDR3 has 14 residues. Germline V gives CDR1 MDHEN, CDR2 SYDVKM. The Oncomine TCR Beta short-read assay was applied to DNA of cultured CD4+ T cells. TCRdb reanalysed the PCR reads using MiXCR and keeps one entry per CDR3 protein. The sample shows about 17,000 distinct CDR3 sequences, approximately 50% of them seen only once. Indicated time point: late sampling 161 to 241 days after vaccination in a few convalescent patients. Treatment specified: 10-day PBMC culture with coronavirus spike peptide pools or control peptides (ViraFEST assay). TCRs were sequenced by ViraFEST after antigen-specific T cells had been expanded with peptide pools. Per well, fewer than 2.5 million PBMCs were cultured in the presence of around 11 IU/ml IL-2 and roughly 10 ug/ml peptide pools. This clonotype occurred once. The antigen is unknown.

The chain recombines TRBV28 with TRBJ1-6; D is perhaps TRBD1 (5 bases). This specimen consisted of CD4+ T cells from blood, cultured in vitro, obtained about 7 months after SARS-CoV-2 vaccination. This TCR was recovered from a human donor who had recovered from COVID-19. CDR3 in amino acids: CASSFYDRDSPLHF. CDR3 sequence (DNA): TGTGCCAGCAGTTTTTACGACAGAGATTCACCCCTCCACTTT.